This T cell receptor (beta chain) originates from a study of blood T cell repertoires in COVID-19. Looking at the study overall: Material from acute and convalescent COVID-19 was sourced from the United States, Italy and Spain.

Original analysis: Cell counts per sample came from amplifying reference gene primers. Sequencing used immunoSEQ multiplex PCR; TCRdb keeps in-frame clones, though not all of them. D and trimming were read from the DNA, whereas the V and J calls and clone size are those reported in that table. The sample carries about 70,000 clones, roughly nine tenths recorded once. The ends lost 7 bases at V and 2 bases at J; junction bases unmatched: 2. This CDR3 comprises 14 residues. Germline V gives CDR1 SNHLY, CDR2 FYNNEI. The clonotype comes from a human donor in a cohort sampled during active COVID-19. Source material: peripheral blood. The chain is built from TRBV2 and TRBJ2-1; 10 bases match TRBD2. In DNA, the CDR3 is TGTGCCAGCACCGGACTAGCGGCCTACAATGAGCAGTTCTTC. Its protein product is CASTGLAAYNEQFF.